The next 7 T cell receptor beta chains were all read from a single sample in a study of blood T cell repertoires in COVID-19. TCRdb keeps only in-frame clones here, not all; method: immunoSEQ multiplex PCR. The sample lists 190,000 or so clones; 87% were seen once. The sequenced sample was PBMCs or T cells enriched from blood (not recorded which). These receptors all stem from a man between 18 and 29 years old with acute COVID-19.

The gene calls are TRBV25-1 and TRBJ1-3; D is undetermined. V was cut by 1 base and J by 9 bases, with 7 bases left in between. CDR1 is MGHDK, CDR2 SYGVNS, per germline. There are 12 residues in the CDR3. In nucleotides, the CDR3 is TGTGCCAGCAGTGAATCCGGGAGCACCATATATTTT. Residues: CASSESGSTIYF.

The V gene is TRBV27, the J gene TRBJ2-7; 7 nucleotides align to TRBD1. This CDR3 has 14 amino acids. Germline V gene sequence: CDR1 MNHEY, CDR2 SMNVEV (reference sequence). Unmatched junction bases numbered 8, after V lost 5 bases and J lost 4 bases. CDR3: CASSPSAGGYEQYF. CDR3 coding DNA: TGTGCCAGCAGTCCAAGCGCAGGGGGATACGAGCAGTACTTC.

The rearrangement links TRBV28 to TRBJ2-2, with 9 bases aligning to TRBD1. Losses at the gene ends were 6 bases for V and 7 bases for J; bases not matched to a gene: 12. The CDR3 has 16 residues. Germline V gene data show CDR1 as MDHEN and CDR2 as SYDVKM. The CDR3: CASRAPGQGIGGELFF. The DNA for the CDR3 is TGTGCCAGCAGAGCGCCGGGACAGGGAATTGGCGGGGAGCTGTTTTTT.

The V call is TRBV27, the J call TRBJ2-7; TRBD2 agrees at 13 bases. After removal of 6 bases from V and 6 bases from J, the junction contained 14 bases not matched to a gene. Germline V CDR1 and CDR2: MNHEY, SMNVEV (reference sequence). The CDR3 loop spans 17 amino acids. CDR3 region: CASRRTAGTSGIGEQYF. The CDR3 DNA follows: TGTGCCAGCAGGAGGACCGCCGGGACTAGCGGGATAGGCGAGCAGTACTTC.

This clone was counted a single time. The rearrangement joins TRBV9 to TRBJ1-2; 7 nucleotides agree with TRBD1. This CDR3 comprises 15 residues. Germline V CDR1 and CDR2: SGDLS, YYNGEE. Germline trimming cut 3 bases from V and 8 bases from J; bases unmatched to any gene: 13. The CDR3 is CASSERGDSQTGYTF. The CDR3 region has the DNA TGTGCCAGCAGCGAGAGAGGGGACAGCCAAACGGGCTACACCTTC.

V is TRBV11-3 and J is TRBJ2-1, with D possibly matching TRBD2 (6 bases). The CDR3 has 15 residues. Germline CDR1 SGHNT, CDR2 YENEEA. V dropped 1 base and J dropped 2 bases, with 9 bases sitting between them. CDR3 loop: CASSLGGKTYNEQFF. The CDR3 region has the DNA TGTGCCAGCAGCTTAGGCGGGAAAACCTACAATGAGCAGTTCTTC.

This clone has only one observation. This sequence joins TRBV12-5 and TRBJ2-7, with 11 bases lining up with TRBD2. The junction had 9 bases not matched to a gene; V was cut back by 0 bases and J by 5 bases. The CDR3 extends over 17 amino acids. Germline CDR1 LGHNT, CDR2 FRNRAP. CDR3 sequence reads: CASGLVLAGVIPHEQYF. In DNA, the CDR3 is TGTGCTAGTGGTTTGGTACTAGCGGGAGTGATTCCGCACGAGCAGTACTTC.